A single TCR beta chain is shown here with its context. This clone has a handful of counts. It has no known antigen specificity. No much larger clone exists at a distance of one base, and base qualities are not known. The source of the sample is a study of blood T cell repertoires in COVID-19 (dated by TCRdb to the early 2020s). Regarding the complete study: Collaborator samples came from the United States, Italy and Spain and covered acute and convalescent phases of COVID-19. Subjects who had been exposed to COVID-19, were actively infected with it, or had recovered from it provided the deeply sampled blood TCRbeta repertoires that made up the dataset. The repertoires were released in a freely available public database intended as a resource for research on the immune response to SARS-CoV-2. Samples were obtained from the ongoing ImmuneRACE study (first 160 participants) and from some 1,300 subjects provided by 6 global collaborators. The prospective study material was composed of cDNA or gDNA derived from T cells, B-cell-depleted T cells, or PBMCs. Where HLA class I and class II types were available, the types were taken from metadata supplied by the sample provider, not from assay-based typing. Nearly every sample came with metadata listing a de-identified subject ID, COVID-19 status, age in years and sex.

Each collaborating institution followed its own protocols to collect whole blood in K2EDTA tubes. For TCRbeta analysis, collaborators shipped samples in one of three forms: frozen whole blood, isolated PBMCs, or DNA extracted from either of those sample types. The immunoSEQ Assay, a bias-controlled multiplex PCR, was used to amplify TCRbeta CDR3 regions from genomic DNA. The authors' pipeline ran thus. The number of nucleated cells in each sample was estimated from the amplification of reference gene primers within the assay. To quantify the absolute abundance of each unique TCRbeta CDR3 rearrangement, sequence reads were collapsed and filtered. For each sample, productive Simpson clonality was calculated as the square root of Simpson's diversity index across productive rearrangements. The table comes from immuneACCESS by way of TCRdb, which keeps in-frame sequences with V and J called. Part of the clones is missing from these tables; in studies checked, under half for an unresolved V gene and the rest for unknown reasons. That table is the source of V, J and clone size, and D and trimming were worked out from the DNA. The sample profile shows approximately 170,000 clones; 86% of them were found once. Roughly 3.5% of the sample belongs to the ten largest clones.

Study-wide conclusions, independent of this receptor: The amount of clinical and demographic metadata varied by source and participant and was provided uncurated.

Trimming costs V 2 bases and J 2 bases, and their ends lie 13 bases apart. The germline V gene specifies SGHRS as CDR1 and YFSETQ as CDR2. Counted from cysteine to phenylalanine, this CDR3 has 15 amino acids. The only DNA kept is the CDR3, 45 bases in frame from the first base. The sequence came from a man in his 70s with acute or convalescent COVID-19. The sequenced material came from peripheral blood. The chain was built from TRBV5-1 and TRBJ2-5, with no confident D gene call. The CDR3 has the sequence CASSLPLTGQETQYF. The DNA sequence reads TGCGCCAGCAGCTTACCGTTGACGGGTCAAGAGACCCAGTACTTC. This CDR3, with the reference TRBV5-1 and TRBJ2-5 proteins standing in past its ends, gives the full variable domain KAGVTQTPRYLIKTRGQQVTLSCSPISGHRSVSWYQQTPGQGLQFLFEYFSETQRNKGNFPGRFSGRQFSNSRSEMNVSTLELGDSALYLCASSLPLTGQETQYFGPGTRLLVL.